These 30 T cell receptor beta chains share one sample of origin, sequenced in a study of identical twins. A single record per CDR3 protein comes from TCRdb applying MiXCR to the 5' RACE reads. The table shows 400,000 to 550,000 distinct CDR3 sequences, with 14% occurring only once. These data were likewise used in another study, on yellow fever vaccine responses in identical twins.

Specimen: CD4+ T cells sorted from blood. These receptors all stem from a woman aged 18-30 years in good health.

At least ten counts were recorded for this clonotype. The chain is built from TRBV5-1 and TRBJ2-5, with D possibly TRBD1 on 6 matching bases. Germline loops: CDR1 SGHRS, CDR2 YFSETQ. CDR3 size: 13 residues. V shed 7 bases and J shed 1 base, with 11 bases lying between them. The DNA of the CDR3 is TGCGCCAGCGGCAGGGGCCTCCAAGAGACCCAGTACTTC. Protein product: CASGRGLQETQYF.

This clonotype was seen only a few times. The chain combines TRBV4-3 with TRBJ2-5, with D perhaps matching TRBD1 or TRBD2 (5 bases each). Per the germline V gene, CDR1 is LGHNA and CDR2 is YSLEER. This CDR3 contains 15 residues. V dropped 4 bases and J dropped 2 bases, with 14 bases sitting between them. The CDR3 loop reads CASSRGWDVQETQYF. DNA for the CDR3: TGCGCCAGCAGCCGGGGCTGGGACGTTCAAGAGACCCAGTACTTC.

This clonotype turned up a few times. The chain recombines TRBV5-1 with TRBJ2-1; 9 positions match TRBD2. There are 15 residues in the CDR3. V was pared by 2 bases and J by 5 bases, with 5 bases of the junction left unmatched. Germline assignment: CDR1 SGHRS and CDR2 YFSETQ. The CDR3 coding sequence is TGCGCCAGCAGCTTTGGCGGGGGGGCAGACAATGAGCAGTTCTTC. It specifies CASSFGGGADNEQFF.

The table lists this clonotype with many counts. The rearrangement uses TRBV4-2 and TRBJ2-3; D remains unclear. The V and J ends lost 0 bases and 7 bases respectively, with 17 bases between them. Germline lookup yields CDR1 LGHNA and CDR2 YNFKEQ. This CDR3 spans 16 amino acids. The DNA for the CDR3 is TGTGCCAGCAGCCAAGATCTGATCCCTCCGTTGAATACGCAGTATTTT. Translating it yields CASSQDLIPPLNTQYF.

This clonotype has just a few counts. This chain links TRBV5-1 with TRBJ1-2; TRBD1 aligns across 9 bases. V lost 0 bases to trimming and J lost 8 bases; unmatched junction nucleotides: 5. The V gene's germline CDR1 is SGHRS and CDR2 YFSETQ. The CDR3 has 14 amino acids. The CDR3, as DNA: TGCGCCAGCAGCTTGGATGGACAGGGGAGCGGCTACACCTTC. Protein product: CASSLDGQGSGYTF.

This clonotype appeared a few times. J is TRBJ2-5 and V is TRBV5-1; D may be TRBD1 or TRBD2 (5 bases each). CDR3 size: 14 residues. The germline V gene encodes CDR1 SGHRS and CDR2 YFSETQ. Trimming removed 6 bases at V and 1 base at J, with 13 bases between. DNA of the CDR3: TGCGCCAGCACCCAGGGACCATCCCAAGAGACCCAGTACTTC. Its protein product is CASTQGPSQETQYF.

This clonotype has a handful of counts. This sequence joins TRBV6-2 or TRBV6-3 and TRBJ2-1, with a possible D match to TRBD2 (6 bases). V lost 1 base to trimming and J lost 6 bases, with 7 bases between them. The CDR3 has 13 amino acids. Germline values: CDR1 MNHEY, CDR2 SVGEGT. CDR3 sequence (DNA): TGTGCCAGCAGTTACTACGGGGGCAATGAGCAGTTCTTC. This translates into CASSYYGGNEQFF.

The chain links TRBV9 to TRBJ1-4; no firm D call. This CDR3 is 15 amino acids long. Germline V lookup: CDR1 SGDLS, CDR2 YYNGEE. V shed 0 bases and J shed 8 bases, with 14 bases lying between them. The CDR3 here is CASSVGWVGREKLFF. In DNA, the CDR3 is TGTGCCAGCAGCGTAGGCTGGGTTGGTCGCGAAAAACTGTTTTTT.

This clonotype was counted only a few times. The gene calls are TRBV6-5 and TRBJ1-5; D may be TRBD1 (5 bases). The V end was cut by 8 bases, the J end by 7 bases, with 18 bases between. CDR1 MNHEY and CDR2 SVGAGI come from the germline V gene. The CDR3 is made up of 14 amino acids. The CDR3 is CASVRSGDGQPQHF. CDR3 coding DNA: TGTGCCAGCGTTCGGTCCGGGGACGGCCAGCCCCAGCATTTT.

This clonotype was picked up a small number of times. The rearrangement links TRBV20-1 to TRBJ2-1; TRBD2 aligns across 8 bases. Germline CDR1 is DFQATT and CDR2 is SNEGSKA (reference sequence). Unmatched junction bases numbered 14, after V lost 4 bases and J lost 6 bases. The CDR3 sequence is 16 residues long. Here the CDR3 DNA reads TGCAGTGCTACCAGGGGAGGGACTAGAAGAATCAATGAGCAGTTCTTC. Residues: CSATRGGTRRINEQFF.

This clonotype has at least ten counts. The chain joins TRBV7-9 to TRBJ2-1; TRBD2 agrees at 8 bases. This CDR3 region has 15 residues. Trimming removed 6 bases from V and 4 bases from J; junction bases left unmatched: 8. Germline-derived CDR1 and CDR2 are SEHNR and FQNEAQ (reference sequence). The CDR3 loop is CASSSTGGPYNEQFF. Written as DNA, the CDR3 is TGTGCCAGCAGTAGCACGGGGGGGCCTTACAATGAGCAGTTCTTC.

This clonotype was counted only a few times. The V and J genes are TRBV12-3 or TRBV12-4 and TRBJ2-2; TRBD2 agrees at 9 bases. Trimming at V came to 0 bases and at J to 1 base, leaving 0 bases not matched to a gene. The CDR3 has 16 residues. CDR3 protein: CASSLATSGNTGELFF. CDR3 bases: TGTGCCAGCAGTTTAGCGACTAGCGGGAACACCGGGGAGCTGTTTTTT.

This rearrangement joins TRBV20-1 to TRBJ1-2; TRBD1 matches at 10 bases. Trimming at V came to 4 bases and at J to 5 bases, leaving 1 base not matched to a gene. This CDR3 is built from 12 residues. CDR1 and CDR2 from the germline V gene are DFQATT and SNEGSKA (reference sequence). The CDR3 nucleotides are TGCAGTGCTAAGGACAGGGGGTATGGCTACACCTTC. Its translation: CSAKDRGYGYTF.

This clonotype showed up just a few times. The rearrangement uses TRBV29-1 and TRBJ1-2, with no clear D. There are 10 residues in the CDR3. Trimming pared 3 bases from V and 6 bases from J, leaving 5 bases between. Germline V lookup: CDR1 SQVTM, CDR2 ANQGSEA. The CDR3 DNA reads TGCAGCGTTGACCCGGATGGCTACACCTTC. Protein sequence: CSVDPDGYTF.

This clonotype was recorded at least ten times. This chain links TRBV5-1 with TRBJ2-5, with a possible D match to TRBD2 (6 bases). V lost 4 bases to trimming and J lost 2 bases, with 12 bases between them. The CDR3 loop spans 14 amino acids. The germline V gene encodes CDR1 SGHRS and CDR2 YFSETQ. DNA of the CDR3: TGCGCCAGCAGCCAAGGACTACTTCAAGAGACCCAGTACTTC. It translates to CASSQGLLQETQYF.

V gene TRBV9 combines with J gene TRBJ2-3; possibly TRBD1 for D (5 bases). Looked up from germline, CDR1 is SGDLS and CDR2 is YYNGEE. Trimming stripped 3 bases from V and 1 base from J, with 12 bases between. There are 15 residues in the CDR3. The CDR3 loop reads CASSAFEGGTDTQYF. CDR3 sequence (DNA): TGTGCCAGCAGCGCCTTCGAAGGGGGCACAGATACGCAGTATTTT. Full variable domain (rest looked up from reference TRBV9 and TRBJ2-3): DSGVTQTPKHLITATGQRVTLRCSPRSGDLSVYWYQQSLDQGLQFLIQYYNGEERAKGNILERFSAQQFPDLHSELNLSSLELGDSALYFCASSAFEGGTDTQYFGPGTRLTVL.

This clonotype came up a few times. The chain employs TRBV6-1 and TRBJ1-3; D is perhaps TRBD1 (6 bases). Germline V CDR1 and CDR2: MNHNS, SASEGT. The germline V and J ends were trimmed by 7 bases and 8 bases, with 21 bases remaining between them. The CDR3 runs 15 residues. CDR3 protein: CASTFYRVPADTIYF. The CDR3 coding sequence is TGTGCCAGCACCTTTTACAGGGTACCCGCGGACACCATATATTTT.

The rearrangement uses TRBV12-3 or TRBV12-4 and TRBJ2-1; 10 bases are a match to TRBD2. This CDR3 has 14 amino acids. Trimming cost V 5 bases and J 7 bases; bases outside gene matches: 5. CDR3 amino acids: CASSESGRGNEQFF. Written as DNA, the CDR3 is TGTGCCAGCAGTGAGAGCGGGAGGGGAAATGAGCAGTTCTTC.

This clonotype was seen only a few times. V usage is TRBV28 and J usage is TRBJ2-7; TRBD1 matches 9 bases. The length of the CDR3 is 14 residues. J lost 2 bases, V lost 7 bases, and 6 bases had no gene match. Germline lookup yields CDR1 MDHEN and CDR2 SYDVKM. The CDR3 bases are TGTGCCAGCACGGGACAGGGATACCCCTACGAGCAGTACTTC. It encodes CASTGQGYPYEQYF.

This clonotype was found a few times. V usage is TRBV5-1 and J usage is TRBJ2-1, with D perhaps assigned TRBD1 or TRBD2 (5 bases each). Germline CDR1 and CDR2: SGHRS and YFSETQ. CDR3 length: 16 residues. Trimming took off 0 bases at V and 8 bases at J, with 18 bases between the two ends. In DNA, the CDR3 is TGCGCCAGCAGCTTGGCGGGGTCTGAGGGGTTTCATGAGCAGTTCTTC. It codes for CASSLAGSEGFHEQFF.

The V and J genes are TRBV5-1 and TRBJ2-4; 8 nucleotides line up with TRBD2. Germline-derived CDR1 and CDR2 are SGHRS and YFSETQ. J lost 1 base, V lost 4 bases, and 4 bases had no gene match. The CDR3 extends over 15 amino acids. Here the CDR3 DNA reads TGCGCCAGCAGCGATCCGGGGGGGGCCAAAAACATTCAGTACTTC. Translating gives CASSDPGGAKNIQYF.

This clonotype came up a few times. The V call is TRBV7-8, the J call TRBJ2-1; D is perhaps TRBD2 (6 bases). Deletions cut 6 bases from V and 5 bases from J, with 26 bases between. The CDR3 spans 18 residues. The germline gives CDR1 SGHVS, CDR2 FQNEAQ. The chain's CDR3 is CASSYFTSRARVNNEQFF. The CDR3 DNA follows: TGTGCCAGCAGTTACTTTACTAGCCGCGCGCGCGTAAACAATGAGCAGTTCTTC.

This chain connects TRBV20-1 to TRBJ2-3, with TRBD2 matching over 8 bases. With 5 bases clipped from V and 6 bases from J, the junction kept 4 bases outside the gene matches. The CDR3 runs to 12 residues. Germline V CDR1 and CDR2: DFQATT, SNEGSKA (reference sequence). The CDR3 DNA is TGCAGTGCTCGGGGGGGCCTGGATACGCAGTATTTT. It codes for CSARGGLDTQYF.

Turning to this clonotype: Its ends do not fully match the called genes, so a read error is possible. The gene calls are TRBV6-5 and TRBJ1-1; 8 nucleotides align to TRBD1. The CDR3 runs 15 residues. Germline V gene data show CDR1 as MNHEY and CDR2 as SVGAGI. The CDR3 DNA is TGTGCCAGCAGTGACTCGACAGGGGCGAACACTGAAGCTTTCTTT. As protein: CASSDSTGANTEAFF.

This clonotype has only a few counts. The chain couples TRBV12-3 or TRBV12-4 to TRBJ2-3; 7 bases align to TRBD2. There are 20 residues in the CDR3. The V segment lost 2 bases and the J segment 0 bases; nucleotides outside the gene matches: 17. CDR3 in amino acids: CASSLMGKVLSGTSTDTQYF. The CDR3 bases are TGTGCCAGCAGTTTAATGGGGAAAGTCTTAAGCGGGACTAGCACAGATACGCAGTATTTT.

The genes are TRBV20-1 and TRBJ2-5; maybe TRBD1 (5 bases). This CDR3 region has 13 residues. In germline, CDR1 is DFQATT, CDR2 SNEGSKA (reference sequence). Trimming stripped 4 bases from V and 5 bases from J, with 14 bases between. Written as DNA, the CDR3 is TGCAGTGCTATGGATGGGGCTCGGGAGACCCAGTACTTC. Encoded protein: CSAMDGARETQYF.

In its sample, this clonotype was seen many times. The V call is TRBV10-2, the J call TRBJ2-1; D possibly corresponds to TRBD2 (6 bases). The length of the CDR3 is 13 residues. Germline CDR1 reads WSHSY; CDR2 reads SAAADI. Trimming cost V 7 bases and J 8 bases, with 15 bases left between them. The CDR3 spells CASTERERDEQFF. The CDR3 nucleotides read TGCGCCAGCACCGAAAGGGAGCGGGATGAGCAGTTCTTC.

This clonotype was picked up many times. Written as DNA, the CDR3 is TGTGCCAGCGTATGGGAACCATTGAACACTGAAGCTTTCTTT. Encoded protein: CASVWEPLNTEAFF. The rearrangement uses TRBV2 and TRBJ1-1; D unclear. The CDR3 is 14 residues long. CDR1 is SNHLY, CDR2 FYNNEI, per germline. Between the trimmed V and J ends, which lost 8 bases and 0 bases, there was a span of 13 bases.

This clonotype was picked up many times. CDR3 in amino acids: CASALGGLAGETYEQYF. In nucleotides, the CDR3 is TGCGCCAGCGCCCTAGGGGGACTAGCGGGAGAGACCTACGAGCAGTACTTC. This chain connects TRBV5-1 to TRBJ2-7; 14 bases agree with TRBD2. Trimming removed 7 bases from V and 2 bases from J; junction bases left unmatched: 11. The CDR3 has 17 amino acids. The germline V gene has CDR1 SGHRS and CDR2 YFSETQ.

For this clonotype: At one end, the junction sequence differs from germline, possibly due to a read error. The chain recombines TRBV7-7 with TRBJ2-2; a weak D match, TRBD1 (5 bases). The germline CDR1 and CDR2 sequences are SSHAT and FNYEAQ (reference sequence). This CDR3 region has 15 residues. CDR3 DNA sequence: TGTGCTAGCAGCTTAGCCAGGGTTGGCACCGGGGAGCTGTTTTTT. As protein: CASSLARVGTGELFF.